The clone carrying this T cell receptor beta chain was detected many times. Its antigen is not known. This entry comes from a study of molecular identifiers for immune sequencing clone quantification. V lost 5 bases, J lost 3 bases, and 16 bases lay in between. The germline V gene has CDR1 SGHTA and CDR2 FQGTGA. The CDR3 spans 16 residues. Whole-study results and caveats: Naive cells had under 1% of molecules in clones above 20 RNA copies, effectors over 99%.

TCRdb reanalysed the PCR reads using MiXCR and keeps one entry per CDR3 protein. The sample contains 40,000 to 45,000 distinct CDR3 sequences, 19% of which appear only once. The sequence was collected from a human donor in good health. Some libraries in this study had Jurkat cell RNA spiked in. The V gene is TRBV7-3, the J gene TRBJ2-2, with D perhaps given as TRBD1 or TRBD2 (5 bases each). The specimen sequenced was naive CD8+ T cells from blood, with Jurkat cell RNA spiked in. Subset given: FACS-sorted CD8+CD4-CCR7+CD45RA+ naive T cells. CDR3 amino acids: CASSTLVGGYTGELFF. CDR3 nucleotide sequence: TGTGCCAGCAGCACCCTCGTTGGGGGATACACCGGGGAGCTGTTTTTT.